Following are 26 T cell receptor beta chains from one sample sequenced in a study of OX40 agonist ivuxolimab in advanced cancers. The repertoire was sequenced with immunoSEQ multiplex PCR; TCRdb's copy has only in-frame clones and lacks some. The data show around 15,000 clones, around three quarters seen once. Sequences were derived from CD4+ or CD8+ T cells sorted from blood, sampled in a trial of the OX40 agonist ivuxolimab. The receptors derive from an adult with an advanced solid tumor such as melanoma, head and neck, liver or kidney cancer.

The gene calls are TRBV29-1 and TRBJ2-5, with D possibly being TRBD1 (5 bases). V shed 8 bases and J shed 4 bases, with 11 bases lying between them. The CDR3 runs 11 residues. Per the germline V gene, CDR1 is SQVTM and CDR2 is ANQGSEA. The DNA of the CDR3 is TGCAGCACCAGGGCCCCAGAGACCCAGTACTTC. Amino acid sequence: CSTRAPETQYF.

The V call is TRBV5-1, the J call TRBJ2-7; a weak D match, TRBD2 (6 bases). Germline V lookup: CDR1 SGHRS, CDR2 YFSETQ. V dropped 0 bases and J dropped 3 bases, with 16 bases sitting between them. The CDR3 has 16 amino acids. CDR3 sequence: CASSLAVGGSFYEQYF. Here the CDR3 DNA reads TGCGCCAGCAGCTTGGCCGTCGGGGGAAGCTTCTACGAGCAGTACTTC.

In DNA form, the CDR3 reads TGTGCCAGCGGAGGACTCAACAGGGGAGGCGAGACCCAGTACTTC. This codes for CASGGLNRGGETQYF. The chain carries TRBV2 and TRBJ2-5; possible D gene TRBD1, 7 bases. The CDR3 spans 15 residues. In germline, CDR1 is SNHLY, CDR2 FYNNEI. Deletions cut 8 bases from V and 5 bases from J, with 21 bases between.

This clone came up a few times. The gene calls are TRBV4-1 and TRBJ1-2; D unclear. Trimming took off 0 bases at V and 4 bases at J, with 9 bases between the two ends. CDR1 is MGHRA and CDR2 is YSYEKL in the germline V gene. The CDR3 is 14 residues long. This CDR3 reads CASSQDEGPYGYTF. The CDR3 DNA reads as TGCGCCAGCAGCCAAGATGAGGGCCCCTATGGCTACACCTTC.

The chain has TRBV18 and TRBJ2-7; 14 bases fit TRBD2. This CDR3 has 16 amino acids. Per the germline V gene, CDR1 is KGHSH and CDR2 is LQKENI. V shed 2 bases and J 6 bases; nucleotides not matched to a gene: 6. The CDR3 bases are TGTGCCAGCTCACCAGGGGGACTAGCGGGAGTAGGCGAGCAGTACTTC. Its protein is CASSPGGLAGVGEQYF. Filled out from reference TRBV18 and TRBJ2-7, the complete variable domain reads NAGVMQNPRHLVRRRGQEARLRCSPMKGHSHVYWYRQLPEEGLKFMVYLQKENIIDESGMPKERFSAEFPKEGPSILRIQQVVRGDSAAYFCASSPGGLAGVGEQYFGPGTRLTVT.

This clone came up a few times. The CDR3 region has the DNA TGCGCCAGCAGCCAAGATCTTTGGGGGGCCCCCAACACCGGGGAGCTGTTTTTT. Translation: CASSQDLWGAPNTGELFF. The V gene is TRBV4-1, the J gene TRBJ2-2, with D perhaps being TRBD1 or TRBD2 (6 bases each). The CDR3 consists of 18 residues. V was pared by 0 bases and J by 2 bases, with 16 bases between. Germline CDR1 is MGHRA and CDR2 is YSYEKL.

CDR3 nucleotides: TGTGCCAGCAGCACTACCATGGACGGGAGCTCCTACGAGCAGTACTTC. Amino acid sequence: CASSTTMDGSSYEQYF. The J gene is TRBJ2-7, the V gene TRBV7-9; D might be TRBD2 (6 bases). V was pared by 5 bases and J by 0 bases, with 17 bases between. The CDR3 is 16 amino acids. The germline V gene has CDR1 SEHNR and CDR2 FQNEAQ (reference sequence).

This chain links TRBV7-9 with TRBJ2-1, with TRBD1 matching over 11 bases. The V and J ends lost 5 bases and 6 bases, in that order; junction bases with no gene match: 3. The CDR3 runs 14 residues. Germline CDR1 reads SEHNR; CDR2 reads FQNEAQ (reference sequence). CDR3 coding DNA: TGTGCCAGCAGCCAGGGACAGGGGGGCAATGAGCAGTTCTTC. Protein product: CASSQGQGGNEQFF.

The chain couples TRBV6-4 to TRBJ2-4, with 12 bases that match TRBD2. This CDR3 comprises 17 residues. The V gene's germline CDR1 is MRHNA and CDR2 SNTAGT. V lost 2 bases, J lost 8 bases, and 10 bases stayed unmatched. Written as DNA, the CDR3 is TGTGCCAGCAGTGACCACGGGGCTAGCGGGGGGGAGTACATTCAGTACTTC. This sequence encodes CASSDHGASGGEYIQYF.

This clone has only one observation. For the CDR3, the DNA is TGTGCCAGCAGCGATGAGACAGGCACCGGGGAGCTGTTTTTT. Protein: CASSDETGTGELFF. V usage is TRBV5-5 and J usage is TRBJ2-2; D is perhaps TRBD1 (6 bases). This CDR3 is 14 amino acids long. The V and J ends lost 4 bases and 4 bases respectively, with 11 bases between them. Germline V lookup: CDR1 SGHKS, CDR2 YYEKEE (reference sequence).

This rearrangement joins TRBV4-1 to TRBJ2-3, with D hard to call. Per germline, CDR1 MGHRA and CDR2 YSYEKL. The V end was cut by 0 bases, the J end by 6 bases, with 7 bases between. The CDR3 has 13 residues. CDR3: CASSQEDLDTQYF. CDR3 sequence (DNA): TGCGCCAGCAGCCAAGAAGACCTGGATACGCAGTATTTT.

V usage is TRBV5-1 and J usage is TRBJ2-7; 12 positions agree with TRBD2. The CDR3 has 16 amino acids. Germline CDR1 reads SGHRS; CDR2 reads YFSETQ. The V and J ends lost 4 bases and 0 bases, in that order; junction bases with no gene match: 5. The DNA of the CDR3 is TGCGCCAGCAGCCTCAGGACTAGCGGGAACTCCTACGAGCAGTACTTC. Its protein is CASSLRTSGNSYEQYF.

The genes are TRBV5-1 and TRBJ2-3, with D unresolved. V was clipped by 0 bases and J by 9 bases, with 17 bases between them. Germline-derived CDR1 and CDR2 are SGHRS and YFSETQ. The CDR3 length is 15 residues. This CDR3 is CASSLADAMAGTQYF. The CDR3 coding sequence is TGCGCCAGCAGCTTGGCGGACGCCATGGCAGGAACGCAGTATTTT.

By share of the sample, this clone is medium-sized (0.01 to 0.1%). The genes are TRBV6-5 and TRBJ1-1; D not certain. This CDR3 is 14 amino acids long. Trimming removed 2 bases from V and 4 bases from J, with 11 bases in between. Germline values: CDR1 MNHEY, CDR2 SVGAGI. The CDR3 DNA reads as TGTGCCAGCAGTTACGAAAGCCAAACCACTGAAGCTTTCTTT. Translation gives CASSYESQTTEAFF.

The genes are TRBV28 and TRBJ2-3, with 8 nucleotides matching TRBD1. Germline V gene sequence: CDR1 MDHEN, CDR2 SYDVKM. V dropped 5 bases and J dropped 4; count of bases not matched to a gene: 5. The CDR3 totals 14 residues. The CDR3 here is CASSNRGWSDTQYF. The DNA for the CDR3 is TGTGCCAGCAGTAACAGGGGGTGGTCAGATACGCAGTATTTT.

The CDR3 reads CASSEEGSTDTQYF. DNA of the CDR3: TGTGCCAGCAGTGAGGAGGGAAGCACAGATACGCAGTATTTT. V is TRBV2 and J is TRBJ2-3; D perhaps matches TRBD2 (6 bases). V shed 3 bases and J shed 0 bases, with 7 bases lying between them. The CDR3 sequence is 14 residues long. Germline-derived CDR1 and CDR2 are SNHLY and FYNNEI.

The table lists this clone with a count of one. This chain uses TRBV4-1 with TRBJ2-7; D may be TRBD1 (6 bases). Germline V CDR1 and CDR2: MGHRA, YSYEKL. The ends were cut back, 4 bases at V and 2 bases at J, with 21 bases in the middle. The CDR3 totals 17 residues. CDR3 sequence: CASSPMPGHLITYEQYF. CDR3 coding DNA: TGCGCCAGCAGCCCCATGCCGGGACACCTAATAACCTACGAGCAGTACTTC.

The chain uses TRBV6-4 and TRBJ2-5; D possibly corresponds to TRBD1 (5 bases). The CDR3 length is 12 residues. Germline V gives CDR1 MRHNA, CDR2 SNTAGT. V was pared by 11 bases and J by 0 bases, with 10 bases between. The CDR3 sequence: CAAKQDQETQYF. The CDR3 nucleotides read TGTGCCGCAAAACAGGACCAAGAGACCCAGTACTTC.

The chain joins TRBV28 to TRBJ2-7; tentatively, D is TRBD2 (5 bases). The CDR3 is 17 amino acids. Germline V gene lookup returns CDR1 MDHEN and CDR2 SYDVKM. V was shortened by 4 bases and J by 1 base, with 20 bases between the two germline ends. CDR3: CASSSILLAASSYEQYF. The DNA of the CDR3 is TGTGCCAGCAGTTCGATCCTTCTAGCAGCTAGTTCCTACGAGCAGTACTTC.

This chain links TRBV6-5 with TRBJ1-2; D is unresolved. CDR3 length equals 15 residues. Trimming stripped 5 bases from V and 3 bases from J, with 16 bases between. CDR1 and CDR2 (germline): MNHEY, SVGAGI. This chain's CDR3 is CASSVLYHGDYGYTF. The DNA for the CDR3 is TGTGCCAGCAGTGTATTGTACCATGGGGACTATGGCTACACCTTC.

The V and J genes are TRBV5-5 and TRBJ2-2; 10 bases fit TRBD2. Germline-derived CDR1 and CDR2 are SGHKS and YYEKEE (reference sequence). The CDR3 sequence is 15 residues long. Unmatched junction bases numbered 1, after V lost 4 bases and J lost 1 base. CDR3 bases: TGTGCCAGCAGCAGGACTAGCGGGAACACCGGGGAGCTGTTTTTT. Translation gives CASSRTSGNTGELFF.

V is TRBV19 and J is TRBJ2-7; D gene unclear. The germline gives CDR1 LNHDA, CDR2 SQIVND (reference sequence). The V gene lost 4 bases and the J gene lost 0 bases, with 7 bases spanning the gap. The CDR3 spans 13 residues. The CDR3 DNA reads TGTGCCAGTAGTAAGGGCAGCTCCTACGAGCAGTACTTC. This translates into CASSKGSSYEQYF. Complete variable domain (other parts from reference TRBV19 and TRBJ2-7): DGGITQSPKYLFRKEGQNVTLSCEQNLNHDAMYWYRQDPGQGLRLIYYSQIVNDFQKGDIAEGYSVSREKKESFPLTVTSAQKNPTAFYLCASSKGSSYEQYFGPGTRLTVT.

This clone appeared a single time. The chain recombines TRBV6-5 with TRBJ2-1, with D possibly TRBD2 on 6 matching bases. Germline assignment: CDR1 MNHEY and CDR2 SVGAGI. This CDR3 is built from 16 residues. Trimming left V 0 bases short and J 5 bases short, with 14 bases between. CDR3 region: CASSYSSGGGNNEQFF. The CDR3 DNA is TGTGCCAGCAGTTACTCCTCCGGAGGAGGGAACAATGAGCAGTTCTTC.

CDR3 loop: CASIGTPSGELFF. The CDR3 DNA reads as TGCGCCAGCATCGGGACGCCATCAGGGGAGCTGTTTTTT. The V gene is TRBV10-2, the J gene TRBJ2-2; perhaps D is TRBD1 or TRBD2 (5 bases each). The CDR3 sequence is 13 residues long. Trimming took 7 bases from V and 8 from J, leaving 14 bases between them. Germline V gene lookup returns CDR1 WSHSY and CDR2 SAAADI.

V usage is TRBV18 and J usage is TRBJ2-1; either TRBD1 or TRBD2 may supply D (5 bases each). The germline gives CDR1 KGHSH, CDR2 LQKENI. The V gene lost 0 bases and the J gene lost 5 bases, with 11 bases spanning the gap. The CDR3 contains 15 residues. The CDR3 protein is CASSPPGTINNEQFF. The CDR3 region has the DNA TGTGCCAGCTCACCACCGGGGACCATAAACAATGAGCAGTTCTTC.

The chain couples TRBV6-6 to TRBJ1-3; 8 bases match TRBD1. There are 15 residues in the CDR3. Germline CDR1 is MNHNY and CDR2 is SVGAGI (reference sequence). V was clipped by 6 bases and J by 3 bases; unmatched bases: 7. Written as DNA, the CDR3 is TGTGCCAGCAGCCGAGACAGGGGAGTTGGAAACACCATATATTTT. Protein sequence: CASSRDRGVGNTIYF.